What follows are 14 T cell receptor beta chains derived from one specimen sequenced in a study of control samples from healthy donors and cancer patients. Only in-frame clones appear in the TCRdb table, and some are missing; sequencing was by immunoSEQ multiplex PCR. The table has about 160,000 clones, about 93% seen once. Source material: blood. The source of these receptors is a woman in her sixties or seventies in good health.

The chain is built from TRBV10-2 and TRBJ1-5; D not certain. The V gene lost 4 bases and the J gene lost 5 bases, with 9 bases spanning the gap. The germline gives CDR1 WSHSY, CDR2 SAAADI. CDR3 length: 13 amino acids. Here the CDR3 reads CASSAGGDQPQHF. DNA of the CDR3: TGCGCCAGCAGTGCTGGCGGAGATCAGCCCCAGCATTTT.

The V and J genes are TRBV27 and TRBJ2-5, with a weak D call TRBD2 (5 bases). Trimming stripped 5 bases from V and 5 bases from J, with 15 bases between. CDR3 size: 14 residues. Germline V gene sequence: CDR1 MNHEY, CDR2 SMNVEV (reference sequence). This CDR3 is CASSPPDWEETQYF. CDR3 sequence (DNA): TGTGCCAGCAGTCCCCCGGATTGGGAGGAGACCCAGTACTTC.

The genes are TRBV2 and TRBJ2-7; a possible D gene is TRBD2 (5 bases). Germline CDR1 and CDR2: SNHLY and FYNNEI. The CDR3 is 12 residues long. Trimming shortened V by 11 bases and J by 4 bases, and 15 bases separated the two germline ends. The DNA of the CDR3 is TGTGCCGGCGGGTGGCAGGCATACGAGCAGTACTTC. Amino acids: CAGGWQAYEQYF.

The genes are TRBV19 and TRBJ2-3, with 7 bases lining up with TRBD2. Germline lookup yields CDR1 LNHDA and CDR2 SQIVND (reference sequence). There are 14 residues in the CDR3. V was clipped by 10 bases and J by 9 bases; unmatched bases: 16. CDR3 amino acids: CATGPRGVGGTQYF. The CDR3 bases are TGTGCCACCGGCCCACGGGGGGTCGGAGGCACGCAGTATTTT.

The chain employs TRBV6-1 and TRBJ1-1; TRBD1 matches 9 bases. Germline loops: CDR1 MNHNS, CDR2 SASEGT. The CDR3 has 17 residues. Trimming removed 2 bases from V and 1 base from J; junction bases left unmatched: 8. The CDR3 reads CASSETLRTGANTEAFF. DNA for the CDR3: TGTGCCAGCAGTGAAACCCTCCGGACAGGGGCGAACACTGAAGCTTTCTTT.

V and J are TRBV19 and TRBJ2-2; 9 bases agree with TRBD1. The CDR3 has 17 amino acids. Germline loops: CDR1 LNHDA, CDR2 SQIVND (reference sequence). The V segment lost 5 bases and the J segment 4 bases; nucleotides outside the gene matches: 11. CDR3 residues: CASSRGTGQGLTGELFF. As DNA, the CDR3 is TGTGCCAGTAGTCGTGGAACCGGACAGGGGCTCACCGGGGAGCTGTTTTTT.

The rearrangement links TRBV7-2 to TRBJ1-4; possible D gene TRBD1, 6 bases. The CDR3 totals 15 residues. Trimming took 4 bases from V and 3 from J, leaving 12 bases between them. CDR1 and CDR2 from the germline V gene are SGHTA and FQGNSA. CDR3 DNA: TGTGCCAGCAGCTCCCAGGGGATGGCTAATGAAAAACTGTTTTTT. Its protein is CASSSQGMANEKLFF.

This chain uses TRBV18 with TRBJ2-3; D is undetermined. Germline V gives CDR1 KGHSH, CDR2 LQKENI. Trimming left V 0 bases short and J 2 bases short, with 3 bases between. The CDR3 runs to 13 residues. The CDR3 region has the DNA TGTGCCAGCTCACCACCTAACACAGATACGCAGTATTTT. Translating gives CASSPPNTDTQYF. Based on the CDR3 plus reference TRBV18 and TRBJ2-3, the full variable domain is NAGVMQNPRHLVRRRGQEARLRCSPMKGHSHVYWYRQLPEEGLKFMVYLQKENIIDESGMPKERFSAEFPKEGPSILRIQQVVRGDSAAYFCASSPPNTDTQYFGPGTRLTVL.

The CDR3 region is CASSPNRVGETEAFF. CDR3 bases: TGTGCCAGCTCACCCAACAGGGTAGGGGAAACTGAAGCTTTCTTT. This chain links TRBV18 with TRBJ1-1; TRBD1 is a possible D gene (6 bases). V lost 3 bases and J 5 bases, leaving 16 bases between the germline ends. The CDR3 totals 15 residues. CDR1 KGHSH and CDR2 LQKENI come from the germline V gene. Full variable domain (rest looked up from reference TRBV18 and TRBJ1-1): NAGVMQNPRHLVRRRGQEARLRCSPMKGHSHVYWYRQLPEEGLKFMVYLQKENIIDESGMPKERFSAEFPKEGPSILRIQQVVRGDSAAYFCASSPNRVGETEAFFGQGTRLTVV.

CDR3 residues: CATSREGTGNNSPLHF. DNA for the CDR3: TGTGCCACCAGCAGAGAGGGGACAGGGAACAATTCACCCCTCCACTTT. The rearrangement joins TRBV15 to TRBJ1-6; 9 nucleotides match TRBD1. Germline CDR1 LNHNV, CDR2 YYDKDF (reference sequence). The CDR3 consists of 16 residues. Unmatched junction bases numbered 4, after V lost 0 bases and J lost 7 bases.

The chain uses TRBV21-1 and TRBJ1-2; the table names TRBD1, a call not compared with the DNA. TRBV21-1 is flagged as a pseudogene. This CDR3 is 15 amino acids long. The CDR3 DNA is TGTGCCAGCAGTTACACACAGGGGAAAAACTATGGCTACACCTTC. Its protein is CASSYTQGKNYGYTF.

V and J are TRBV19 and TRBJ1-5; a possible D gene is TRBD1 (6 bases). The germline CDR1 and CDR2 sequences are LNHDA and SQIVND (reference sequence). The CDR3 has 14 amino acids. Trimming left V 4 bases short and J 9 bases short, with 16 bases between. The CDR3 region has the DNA TGTGCCAGTAGTACGCCGACAGGCCTCCGGCCCCAGCATTTT. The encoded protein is CASSTPTGLRPQHF.

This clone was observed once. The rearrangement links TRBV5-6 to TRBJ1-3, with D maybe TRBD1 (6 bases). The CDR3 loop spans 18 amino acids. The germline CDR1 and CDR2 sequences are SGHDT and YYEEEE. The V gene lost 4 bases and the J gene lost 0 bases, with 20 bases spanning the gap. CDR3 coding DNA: TGTGCCAGCAGCCAATTGGGACACCGAGTTAACTCTGGAAACACCATATATTTT. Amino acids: CASSQLGHRVNSGNTIYF.

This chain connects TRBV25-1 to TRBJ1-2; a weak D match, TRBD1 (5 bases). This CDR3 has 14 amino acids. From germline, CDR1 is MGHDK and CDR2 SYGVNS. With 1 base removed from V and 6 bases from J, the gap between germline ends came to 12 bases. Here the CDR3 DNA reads TGTGCCAGCAGTGAATGGGGGGAAGAGAATGGCTACACCTTC. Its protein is CASSEWGEENGYTF.